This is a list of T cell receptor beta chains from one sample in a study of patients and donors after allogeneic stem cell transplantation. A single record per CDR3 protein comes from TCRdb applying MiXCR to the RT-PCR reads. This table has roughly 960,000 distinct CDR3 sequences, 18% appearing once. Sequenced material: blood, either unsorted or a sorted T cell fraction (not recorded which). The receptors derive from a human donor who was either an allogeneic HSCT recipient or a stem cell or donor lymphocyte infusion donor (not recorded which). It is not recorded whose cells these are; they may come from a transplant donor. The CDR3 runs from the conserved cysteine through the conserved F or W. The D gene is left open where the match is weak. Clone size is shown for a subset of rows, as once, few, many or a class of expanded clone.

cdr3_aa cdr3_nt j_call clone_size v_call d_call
CASSNSGGRNTEAFF TGTGCCAGCAGCAACTCGGGGGGCCGGAACACTGAAGCTTTCTTT TRBJ1-1 NA TRBV13 NA
CASSWTGGVGEKLFF TGTGCCAGCAGCTGGACAGGGGGTGTGGGTGAAAAACTGTTTTTT TRBJ1-4 few TRBV12-3/TRBV12-4 TRBD1
CASSLMRGETQYF TGCGCCAGCAGCTTGATGAGGGGAGAGACCCAGTACTTC TRBJ2-5 NA TRBV5-1 NA
CSASGRRGGYTF TGCAGTGCTAGCGGCAGGAGGGGTGGCTACACCTTC TRBJ1-2 few TRBV20-1 NA
CASSPGLWAEAFF TGTGCCAGCAGCCCGGGACTTTGGGCTGAAGCTTTCTTT TRBJ1-1 NA TRBV7-2 NA
CASKSGTSRDF TGTGCCAGCAAATCAGGGACGTCCAGGGACTTC TRBJ2-7 NA TRBV28 NA
CAWSVGTDTQYF TGTGCCTGGAGTGTCGGCACAGATACGCAGTATTTT TRBJ2-3 NA TRBV30 NA
CASKYSGNTIYF TGTGCCAGCAAGTACTCTGGAAACACCATATATTTT TRBJ1-3 few TRBV12-3/TRBV12-4 NA
CASSVWVTPNQPQHF TGTGCCAGCAGCGTATGGGTCACACCAAATCAGCCCCAGCATTTT TRBJ1-5 few TRBV5-6 NA
CASSFHLGLAGGNEQFF TGTGCCAGCAGTTTTCATCTTGGACTAGCGGGAGGGAATGAGCAGTTCTTC TRBJ2-1 many TRBV12-3/TRBV12-4 TRBD2
CASSFRAGGSEQFF TGTGCCAGCAGTTTTCGAGCGGGAGGGTCCGAGCAGTTCTTC TRBJ2-1 many TRBV12-3/TRBV12-4 TRBD2
CASSSNGGTDTQYF TGCGCCAGCAGCTCAAATGGGGGCACAGATACGCAGTATTTT TRBJ2-3 NA TRBV5-1 NA
CASSLDGGGESDTQYF TGCGCCAGCAGCTTGGACGGGGGAGGCGAGTCAGATACGCAGTATTTT TRBJ2-3 NA TRBV5-1 NA
CASSPGTGISPLHF TGTGCCAGCAGCCCCGGGACAGGGATTTCACCCCTCCACTTT TRBJ1-6 few TRBV27 TRBD1
CASSLILYGYTF TGTGCCAGCAGTTTAATCCTCTATGGCTACACCTTC TRBJ1-2 many TRBV12-3/TRBV12-4 NA
CASRRVNGETQYF TGTGCCAGCAGACGAGTAAACGGGGAGACCCAGTACTTC TRBJ2-5 NA TRBV27 NA
CASSFQTGVVYEQYF TGCGCCAGCAGCTTTCAGACAGGGGTTGTCTACGAGCAGTACTTC TRBJ2-7 few TRBV5-1 TRBD1
CATRGTGVNTEAFF TGTGCCACCAGAGGGACAGGGGTGAACACTGAAGCTTTCTTT TRBJ1-1 few TRBV24-1 TRBD1
CATSLRPAAEEQYF TGTGCCACCTCCCTGAGGCCCGCTGCGGAGGAGCAGTACTTC TRBJ2-7 NA TRBV15 NA
CASGSGLAEQFF TGTGCTAGTGGTTCGGGACTAGCGGAGCAGTTCTTC TRBJ2-1 once TRBV12-5 TRBD2
CASSLTGTDEQYF TGTGCCAGCAGCTTGACGGGGACCGACGAGCAGTACTTC TRBJ2-7 NA TRBV5-4 NA
CASSFSGGGQPQHF TGTGCCAGCAGCTTCTCAGGGGGCGGCCAGCCCCAGCATTTT TRBJ1-5 NA TRBV5-6 TRBD1
CASSLGDRGHDTEAFF TGTGCCAGCAGCTTAGGGGACAGGGGGCATGACACTGAAGCTTTCTTT TRBJ1-1 few TRBV7-9 TRBD1
CASSSAGGPYEQYF TGTGCCAGCAGCTCAGCGGGGGGGCCTTACGAGCAGTACTTC TRBJ2-7 many TRBV9 TRBD2
CASSRTTPETQYF TGTGCCAGCAGTAGGACTACCCCAGAGACCCAGTACTTC TRBJ2-5 few TRBV12-3/TRBV12-4 NA
CASSYRGNSGNTIYF TGCGCCAGCAGCTACAGGGGGAACAGTGGAAACACCATATATTTT TRBJ1-3 few TRBV5-1 TRBD1
CASSEYGQGLSGANVLTF TGTGCCAGCAGTGAATATGGACAGGGGCTGTCAGGGGCCAACGTCCTGACTTTC TRBJ2-6 NA TRBV25-1 TRBD1
CASSLGRGYEQNF TGTGCCAGCAGCTTAGGCCGTGGCTACGAGCAGAACTTC TRBJ2-7 NA TRBV13 NA
CASSPDPYQETQYF TGTGCCAGCAGCCCCGACCCGTACCAAGAGACCCAGTACTTC TRBJ2-5 few TRBV11-2 NA
CSVPPMGSGNVDTQYF TGCAGCGTCCCCCCAATGGGTAGCGGTAACGTAGATACGCAGTATTTT TRBJ2-3 few TRBV29-1 NA
CSASSGQTNTGELFF TGCAGCGCATCATCGGGACAGACGAACACCGGGGAGCTGTTTTTT TRBJ2-2 many TRBV29-1 TRBD1
CASSAQNYEQYF TGTGCCAGCAGCGCCCAGAATTACGAGCAGTACTTC TRBJ2-7 NA TRBV5-6 NA
CASSSGLAGDADTQYF TGCGCCAGCAGCTCCGGACTAGCGGGAGATGCAGATACGCAGTATTTT TRBJ2-3 NA TRBV5-1 TRBD2
CASSFRNGPYEQYF TGTGCCAGCAGCTTCAGGAACGGACCCTACGAGCAGTACTTC TRBJ2-7 NA TRBV5-6 NA
CSAQDPRGAWETQYF TGCAGTGCCCAGGATCCCCGGGGGGCCTGGGAGACCCAGTACTTC TRBJ2-5 once TRBV20-1 NA
CASSSLAASYNEQFF TGTGCCAGCAGCTCACTAGCGGCTTCCTACAATGAGCAGTTCTTC TRBJ2-1 few TRBV12-3/TRBV12-4 TRBD2
CASSPPGHQTSKAFF TGTGCCAGCAGTCCTCCGGGACACCAAACGAGTAAGGCTTTCTTT TRBJ1-1 many TRBV12-3/TRBV12-4 NA
CSSSGVEETQYF TGCAGCTCATCGGGGGTAGAAGAGACCCAGTACTTC TRBJ2-5 few TRBV29-1 NA
CASSNNLRDIQYF TGTGCCAGCAGCAATAATCTGAGGGACATTCAGTATTTC TRBJ2-4 NA TRBV5-6 NA
CASSPVGLAGRNEQFF TGTGCCAGCAGTCCGGTCGGACTAGCGGGACGCAATGAGCAGTTCTTC TRBJ2-1 few TRBV27 TRBD2
CASSLDGGDYNEQFF TGTGCCAGCAGCTTGGACGGGGGGGATTACAATGAGCAGTTCTTC TRBJ2-1 many TRBV7-9 TRBD2
CASSYLIGLAGYNEQFF TGTGCCAGCAGTTACCTTATAGGACTAGCGGGGTACAATGAGCAGTTCTTC TRBJ2-1 NA TRBV6-2/TRBV6-3 TRBD2
CASTSTNTGELFF TGCGCCAGCACTAGCACGAACACCGGGGAGCTGTTTTTT TRBJ2-2 few TRBV5-1 NA
CATSRADPQETQYF TGTGCCACCAGCAGAGCGGACCCTCAAGAGACCCAGTACTTC TRBJ2-5 few TRBV15 NA
CSARKLDGKTQYF TGCAGTGCTAGGAAACTGGATGGGAAGACCCAGTACTTC TRBJ2-5 NA TRBV20-1 NA
CASSLVGGREQYF TGCGCCAGCAGCTTGGTCGGGGGGAGGGAGCAGTACTTC TRBJ2-7 NA TRBV5-1 TRBD2
CASSPFRGAPLPDEQFF TGTGCCAGCAGTCCCTTTAGAGGGGCCCCGCTTCCGGATGAGCAGTTCTTC TRBJ2-1 NA TRBV12-3/TRBV12-4 NA
CSALGSGTKVNEQFF TGCAGTGCTCTGGGTAGCGGGACAAAAGTCAATGAGCAGTTCTTC TRBJ2-1 few TRBV20-1 TRBD2
CASTPGLKDSEPQHF TGTGCCAGTACTCCGGGACTTAAGGATTCGGAGCCCCAGCATTTT TRBJ1-5 few TRBV2 NA
CASRPVTSGVYNEQFF TGTGCCAGCAGACCCGTGACTAGCGGGGTATACAATGAGCAGTTCTTC TRBJ2-1 many TRBV12-3/TRBV12-4 TRBD2
CASRTQPRGYTF TGTGCCAGCAGAACCCAACCGCGGGGCTACACCTTC TRBJ1-2 NA TRBV12-3/TRBV12-4 NA
CASSALTGNYGYTF TGTGCCAGCAGCGCATTGACAGGGAACTATGGCTACACCTTC TRBJ1-2 few TRBV5-5 TRBD1
CSVGGDRVIEQYF TGCAGCGTAGGTGGGGACAGGGTAATCGAGCAGTACTTC TRBJ2-7 NA TRBV29-1 TRBD1
CSATEHVRQGPKTQYF TGCAGTGCTACAGAACACGTACGACAGGGACCGAAGACCCAGTACTTC TRBJ2-5 few TRBV20-1 TRBD1
CASSGPRGNKNIQYF TGTGCCAGCAGTGGCCCTCGAGGGAACAAAAACATTCAGTACTTC TRBJ2-4 NA TRBV6-1 NA